Below are 26 T cell receptor beta chains sequenced from a single sample in a study of T cells in Graves' hyperthyroidism and ophthalmopathy. RNA transcripts provided the source from which TCR beta CDR3 regions were amplified. Using the HTBI primer set, a first-round RT-PCR was run on the TCR CDR3. TCRdb itself ran the multiplex PCR reads through MiXCR, one entry per CDR3 protein. The table shows roughly 280,000 distinct CDR3 sequences, with approximately 23% occurring only once. Sequenced: blood. Receptors were obtained from a man under 40 with Graves' ophthalmopathy.

This clonotype was counted between two and nine times. The chain carries TRBV19 and TRBJ1-6; no firm D call. CDR3 length equals 14 residues. CDR1 and CDR2 (germline): LNHDA, SQIVND (reference sequence). The ends were cut back, 9 bases at V and 7 bases at J, with 16 bases in the middle. The CDR3 bases are TGTGCCAGCTCGGACTCTTCCGCAAATTCACCCCTCCACTTT. It translates to CASSDSSANSPLHF.

This clonotype showed up many times. The CDR3 spells CATSRDREETQYF. The CDR3 region has the DNA TGTGCCACCAGCAGGGACAGGGAAGAGACCCAGTACTTC. The chain has TRBV15 and TRBJ2-5, with TRBD1 matching 8 bases. CDR1 LNHNV and CDR2 YYDKDF come from the germline V gene (reference sequence). The CDR3 covers 13 residues. J was trimmed by 3 bases and V by 3 bases; bases with no gene match: 0.

This clonotype was counted many times. The V call is TRBV27, the J call TRBJ2-7; D possibly corresponds to TRBD1 (6 bases). V shed 5 bases and J shed 3 bases, with 11 bases lying between them. The CDR3 extends over 13 amino acids. Germline assignment: CDR1 MNHEY and CDR2 SMNVEV (reference sequence). In DNA form, the CDR3 reads TGTGCCAGCAGTACAGGGCCCGACTACGAGCAGTACTTC. Amino acid sequence: CASSTGPDYEQYF.

This clonotype appeared a single time. The rearrangement uses TRBV11-1 and TRBJ2-1, with TRBD2 matching over 8 bases. Germline lookup yields CDR1 SGHAT and CDR2 FQDESV (reference sequence). The length of the CDR3 is 13 residues. Trimming took 2 bases from V and 10 from J; bases not matched to a gene: 4. The CDR3 sequence: CASSLTSGVEQFF. DNA of the CDR3: TGTGCCAGCAGCTTAACTAGCGGTGTCGAGCAGTTCTTC. The variable domain in full, completed from reference TRBV11-1 and TRBJ2-1, reads EAEVAQSPRYKITEKSQAVAFWCDPISGHATLYWYRQILGQGPELLVQFQDESVVDDSQLPKDRFSAERLKGVDSTLKIQPAELGDSAMYLCASSLTSGVEQFFGPGTRLTVL.

The rearrangement joins TRBV25-1 to TRBJ1-1, with D hard to call. V lost 6 bases and J 11 bases, leaving 10 bases between the germline ends. Looked up from germline, CDR1 is MGHDK and CDR2 is SYGVNS. This CDR3 has 10 amino acids. The CDR3 reads CASRGFKAFF. CDR3 nucleotides: TGTGCCAGCAGGGGGTTTAAGGCTTTCTTT. Variable domain in full (rest from reference TRBV25-1 and TRBJ1-1): EADIYQTPRYLVIGTGKKITLECSQTMGHDKMYWYQQDPGMELHLIHYSYGVNSTEKGDLSSESTVSRIRTEHFPLTLESARPSHTSQYLCASRGFKAFFGQGTRLTVV.

The V gene is TRBV18, the J gene TRBJ2-3; 9 bases match TRBD1. The CDR3 runs 15 residues. V was clipped by 8 bases and J by 0 bases; unmatched bases: 6. Germline lookup yields CDR1 KGHSH and CDR2 LQKENI. The CDR3 nucleotides read TGTGCCAGCCGTCAAGGACAGGGGAGCACAGATACGCAGTATTTT. Amino acid sequence: CASRQGQGSTDTQYF.

The J gene is TRBJ2-6, the V gene TRBV7-9, with D perhaps TRBD2 (6 bases). This CDR3 is 18 amino acids long. Germline V CDR1 and CDR2: SEHNR, FQNEAQ (reference sequence). Trimming took off 0 bases at V and 1 base at J, with 13 bases between the two ends. DNA of the CDR3: TGTGCCAGCAGCTTAGCGTTTGGAGGGGTTTCTGGGGCCAACGTCCTGACTTTC. This codes for CASSLAFGGVSGANVLTF.

J is TRBJ1-5 and V is TRBV6-1; 7 bases align to TRBD1. Germline CDR1 MNHNS, CDR2 SASEGT. The CDR3 length is 14 residues. V lost 8 bases to trimming and J lost 3 bases; unmatched junction nucleotides: 7. The CDR3 here is CASSAGTDNQPQHF. The CDR3 DNA is TGTGCCAGCTCTGCCGGGACAGACAATCAGCCCCAGCATTTT.

This clonotype was seen only a few times. The J gene is TRBJ2-7, the V gene TRBV6-1; D is perhaps TRBD1 or TRBD2 (5 bases each). V was clipped by 6 bases and J by 2 bases, with 17 bases between them. Germline lookup yields CDR1 MNHNS and CDR2 SASEGT. The length of the CDR3 is 15 residues. The DNA for the CDR3 is TGTGCCAGCAGATCGGGACCACGGGGAACCTACGAGCAGTACTTC. It encodes CASRSGPRGTYEQYF.

A few counts support this clonotype. The V and J genes are TRBV11-2 and TRBJ2-1; 10 bases are a match to TRBD2. Germline CDR1 reads SGHAT; CDR2 reads FQNNGV. This CDR3 region has 15 residues. V was pared by 1 base and J by 10 bases, with 7 bases of the junction left unmatched. The CDR3 protein is CASSLGSGRAGEQFF. In DNA form, the CDR3 reads TGTGCCAGCAGCTTAGGGAGCGGGAGGGCGGGAGAGCAGTTCTTC.

The V call is TRBV15, the J call TRBJ2-3, with a weak D call TRBD2 (6 bases). The germline CDR1 and CDR2 sequences are LNHNV and YYDKDF (reference sequence). V lost 0 bases and J lost 8, with 21 bases in between. The CDR3 totals 17 residues. CDR3 region: CATSRERLVADNSTQYF. The DNA of the CDR3 is TGTGCCACCAGCAGAGAACGACTGGTAGCGGACAATTCTACGCAGTATTTT.

This clonotype was picked up a small number of times. V usage is TRBV19 and J usage is TRBJ2-2; TRBD2 matches at 8 bases. CDR1 LNHDA and CDR2 SQIVND come from the germline V gene (reference sequence). V gave up 4 bases and J gave up 3 bases; unmatched junction bases: 7. This CDR3 has 16 amino acids. DNA for the CDR3: TGTGCCAGTAGTAGTGCCGGGACTAGGTACACCGGGGAGCTGTTTTTT. Amino acid sequence: CASSSAGTRYTGELFF.

This chain links TRBV9 with TRBJ1-6, with 10 bases aligning to TRBD1. CDR1 is SGDLS, CDR2 YYNGEE, per germline. V lost 0 bases and J lost 8; bases outside the gene matches: 2. The CDR3 is 15 residues long. In DNA, the CDR3 is TGTGCCAGCAGCGTAGACGGACAGGGGGATTCACCCCTCCACTTT. Translated: CASSVDGQGDSPLHF.

This clonotype has more than one count but fewer than ten. The chain employs TRBV3-1 and TRBJ2-7; no clear D. CDR1 and CDR2 (germline): LGHDT, YNNKEL (reference sequence). The germline V and J ends were trimmed by 2 bases and 7 bases, with 12 bases remaining between them. CDR3 size: 13 residues. The CDR3 protein is CASSQLTVGEQYF. The CDR3 DNA follows: TGTGCCAGCAGCCAACTCACCGTGGGGGAGCAGTACTTC.

This clonotype has a count of ten or more. The CDR3 region has the DNA TGTGCCAGCAGTCCCTCTCGTGGAAACACCATATATTTT. It encodes CASSPSRGNTIYF. The chain uses TRBV12-3 or TRBV12-4 and TRBJ1-3; D is unclear. Trimming removed 5 bases at V and 3 bases at J, with 8 bases between. This CDR3 contains 13 residues.

This clonotype has more than one count but fewer than ten. V usage is TRBV5-1 and J usage is TRBJ1-6; no firm D call. The germline V gene encodes CDR1 SGHRS and CDR2 YFSETQ. The CDR3 spans 16 residues. With 5 bases removed from V and 0 bases from J, the gap between germline ends came to 12 bases. The CDR3 nucleotides are TGCGCCAGCAGGTACTCTCCAAGCTCCTATAATTCACCCCTCCACTTT. It encodes CASRYSPSSYNSPLHF.

This clonotype was counted many times. The chain couples TRBV7-9 to TRBJ2-2, with 9 bases aligning to TRBD1. The CDR3 is made up of 15 amino acids. Germline lookup yields CDR1 SEHNR and CDR2 FQNEAQ (reference sequence). Losses at the gene ends were 5 bases for V and 2 bases for J; bases not matched to a gene: 3. The CDR3 DNA is TGTGCCAGCAGCAAGGGACAGGGTAACACCGGGGAGCTGTTTTTT. Translation: CASSKGQGNTGELFF. The full variable domain, rest sourced from reference TRBV7-9 and TRBJ2-2, is DTGVSQNPRHKITKRGQNVTFRCDPISEHNRLYWYRQTLGQGPEFLTYFQNEAQLEKSRLLSDRFSAERPKGSFSTLEIQRTEQGDSAMYLCASSKGQGNTGELFFGEGSRLTVL.

This clonotype has just a few counts. The V gene is TRBV10-3, the J gene TRBJ1-1, with TRBD1 identical over 7 bases. Germline values: CDR1 ENHRY, CDR2 SYGVKD. The length of the CDR3 is 14 residues. V shed 6 bases, J shed 4 bases, and the junction held 8 bases outside the gene matches. CDR3 protein: CAISRQGIGTEAFF. The CDR3 nucleotides are TGTGCCATCAGCCGACAGGGAATTGGCACTGAAGCTTTCTTT.

The genes are TRBV12-3 or TRBV12-4 and TRBJ2-5; D is unclear. V lost 7 bases and J lost 5, with 14 bases in between. This CDR3 has 13 residues. CDR3 residues: CASTQGVGETQYF. The CDR3 DNA reads TGTGCCAGCACCCAAGGAGTAGGGGAGACCCAGTACTTC.

This clonotype has just a few counts. CDR3 DNA: TGTGCCAGCAGCGTAGTTGCGTCCCCGAGAGGCGATGAGCAGTTCTTC. Translation: CASSVVASPRGDEQFF. The chain links TRBV9 to TRBJ2-1; D is undetermined. The CDR3 extends over 16 amino acids. The ends were cut back, 0 bases at V and 8 bases at J, with 18 bases in the middle. CDR1 and CDR2 (germline): SGDLS, YYNGEE. The whole variable domain, remainder taken from reference TRBV9 and TRBJ2-1, is DSGVTQTPKHLITATGQRVTLRCSPRSGDLSVYWYQQSLDQGLQFLIQYYNGEERAKGNILERFSAQQFPDLHSELNLSSLELGDSALYFCASSVVASPRGDEQFFGPGTRLTVL.

The V call is TRBV28, the J call TRBJ1-1, with 9 bases identical to TRBD1. The length of the CDR3 is 14 residues. Germline V lookup: CDR1 MDHEN, CDR2 SYDVKM. Trimming removed 5 bases from V and 7 bases from J; junction bases left unmatched: 8. The CDR3 DNA reads TGTGCCAGCAGTCCAACAGGGGGCGCTTTTGAAGCTTTCTTT. Translated: CASSPTGGAFEAFF.

The CDR3 spells CASSFSGNPEAFF. The CDR3 bases are TGTGCCAGCAGTTTCTCAGGGAATCCTGAAGCTTTCTTT. The rearrangement uses TRBV12-3 or TRBV12-4 and TRBJ1-1; D might be TRBD1 (5 bases). V was clipped by 3 bases and J by 6 bases, with 11 bases between them. The CDR3 is 13 amino acids.

This clonotype was detected ten times or more. The chain has TRBV12-3 or TRBV12-4 and TRBJ2-3; the D gene is possibly TRBD2 (6 bases). Between the trimmed V and J ends, which lost 6 bases and 6 bases, there was a span of 28 bases. CDR3 length: 18 amino acids. CDR3 protein: CASSPYGRSGGGTDTQYF. CDR3 nucleotide sequence: TGTGCCAGCAGCCCGTATGGGAGGAGCGGTGGAGGTACGGATACGCAGTATTTT.

The table lists this clonotype with many counts. The chain carries TRBV5-5 and TRBJ2-1; 7 bases agree with TRBD2. The CDR3 runs to 14 residues. Germline lookup yields CDR1 SGHKS and CDR2 YYEKEE (reference sequence). Unmatched junction bases numbered 9, after V lost 3 bases and J lost 9 bases. The CDR3 sequence is CASSSVGPGGEQFF. CDR3 sequence (DNA): TGTGCCAGCAGCTCCGTTGGGCCGGGGGGTGAGCAGTTCTTC.

V and J are TRBV2 and TRBJ2-7; a possible D gene is TRBD2 (6 bases). CDR3 length equals 13 residues. The V gene's germline CDR1 is SNHLY and CDR2 FYNNEI. The V end was cut by 8 bases, the J end by 4 bases, with 15 bases between. CDR3 DNA: TGTGCCAGCTCATTAGCGGCTACTTACGAGCAGTACTTC. As protein: CASSLAATYEQYF.

This clonotype was recorded a few times. V and J are TRBV7-2 and TRBJ2-1, with D unresolved. The CDR3 runs to 14 residues. Germline CDR1 is SGHTA and CDR2 is FQGNSA. Between the trimmed V and J ends, which lost 3 bases and 2 bases, there was a span of 8 bases. The CDR3 region is CASSLDGPYNEQFF. CDR3 coding DNA: TGTGCCAGCAGCTTGGACGGCCCCTACAATGAGCAGTTCTTC. Filled out from reference TRBV7-2 and TRBJ2-1, the complete variable domain reads GAGVSQSPSNKVTEKGKDVELRCDPISGHTALYWYRQSLGQGLEFLIYFQGNSAPDKSGLPSDRFSAERTGGSVSTLTIQRTQQEDSAVYLCASSLDGPYNEQFFGPGTRLTVL.